Listed here are 15 T cell receptor beta chains from one sample, sequenced in a study of cytomegalovirus exposure and HLA in healthy donors. 13 Jbeta primers and 60 Vbeta primers were used for the PCR. Sequencing was performed with immunoSEQ multiplex PCR; in TCRdb, only in-frame clones are kept and a portion is missing. The data hold roughly 130,000 clones, with about 80% observed a single time. The sample consisted of PBMCs. The receptor set was obtained from a man aged 40-49 years in good health and CMV-seronegative.

The V call is TRBV6-1, the J call TRBJ2-1; 12 bases are a match to TRBD1. J was trimmed by 12 bases and V by 8 bases; bases with no gene match: 11. This CDR3 comprises 14 residues. The germline CDR1 and CDR2 sequences are MNHNS and SASEGT. The CDR3 nucleotides are TGTGCCAGCGCCGGGACAGGGGGCATAGGTGGGCAGTTCTTC. Encoded protein: CASAGTGGIGGQFF.

V is TRBV11-2 and J is TRBJ2-1, with D unclear. Trimming cost V 4 bases and J 7 bases, with 11 bases left between them. This CDR3 spans 13 amino acids. Germline CDR1 reads SGHAT; CDR2 reads FQNNGV. The CDR3 region is CASSSDRVNEQFF. CDR3 in DNA: TGTGCCAGCAGCTCCGATCGGGTAAATGAGCAGTTCTTC. The whole variable domain, filled in from reference TRBV11-2 and TRBJ2-1, reads EAGVAQSPRYKIIEKRQSVAFWCNPISGHATLYWYQQILGQGPKLLIQFQNNGVVDDSQLPKDRFSAERLKGVDSTLKIQPAKLEDSAVYLCASSSDRVNEQFFGPGTRLTVL.

V usage is TRBV27 and J usage is TRBJ1-6; D remains ambiguous. V shed 2 bases and J shed 1 base, with 18 bases lying between them. The CDR3 runs to 19 residues. Germline V lookup: CDR1 MNHEY, CDR2 SMNVEV (reference sequence). CDR3 loop: CASSLPRPPGASYNSPLHF. As DNA, the CDR3 is TGTGCCAGCAGTTTACCCCGGCCCCCGGGAGCTTCCTATAATTCACCCCTCCACTTT.

The rearrangement uses TRBV5-1 and TRBJ1-3; D possibly corresponds to TRBD1 (5 bases). Germline loops: CDR1 SGHRS, CDR2 YFSETQ. The CDR3 covers 15 residues. V lost 3 bases to trimming and J lost 0 bases, with 10 bases between them. CDR3 sequence: CASSSMGHSGNTIYF. The CDR3 DNA sequence: TGCGCCAGCAGCTCGATGGGGCACTCTGGAAACACCATATATTTT.

This clone turned up a few times. This chain joins TRBV10-3 and TRBJ2-7; TRBD1 aligns across 7 bases. CDR1 is ENHRY, CDR2 SYGVKD, per germline. Trimming at V came to 4 bases and at J to 3 bases, leaving 0 bases not matched to a gene. The CDR3 consists of 12 residues. The CDR3 sequence is CAISAGGYEQYF. Written as DNA, the CDR3 is TGTGCCATCAGTGCAGGGGGCTACGAGCAGTACTTC.

V usage is TRBV6-1 and J usage is TRBJ1-5, with unresolved D. Trimming shortened V by 0 bases and J by 0 bases, and 15 bases separated the two germline ends. The length of the CDR3 is 18 residues. Germline lookup yields CDR1 MNHNS and CDR2 SASEGT. The CDR3 region is CASSEALVGIYSNQPQHF. The DNA for the CDR3 is TGTGCCAGCAGTGAAGCCTTGGTCGGTATCTATAGCAATCAGCCCCAGCATTTT.

This clone was detected a few times. The chain combines TRBV28 with TRBJ2-5; a weak D match, TRBD2 (6 bases). Trimming left V 2 bases short and J 4 bases short, with 11 bases between. Germline V gene data show CDR1 as MDHEN and CDR2 as SYDVKM. CDR3 length: 14 residues. In DNA form, the CDR3 reads TGTGCCAGCAGTTTAGTAGCGGAGATAGAGACCCAGTACTTC. As protein: CASSLVAEIETQYF.

This clone was observed a single time. V is TRBV30 and J is TRBJ1-4; D call uncertain. Germline V gives CDR1 GTSNPN, CDR2 SVGIG (reference sequence). This CDR3 region has 14 residues. Trimming cost V 1 base and J 7 bases, with 13 bases left between them. CDR3 in amino acids: CAWSGSGNREKLFF. CDR3 coding DNA: TGTGCCTGGAGTGGATCCGGGAACCGTGAAAAACTGTTTTTT.

CDR3 sequence reads: CASSLGQALNSPLHF. The CDR3 DNA sequence: TGTGCCAGCAGCTTGGGACAGGCTTTAAATTCACCCCTCCACTTT. The chain uses TRBV7-2 and TRBJ1-6, with TRBD1 identical over 8 bases. The V segment lost 3 bases and the J segment 7 bases; nucleotides outside the gene matches: 5. Looked up from germline, CDR1 is SGHTA and CDR2 is FQGNSA. CDR3 length: 15 amino acids.

The chain is built from TRBV6-6 and TRBJ2-5; TRBD2 might be the D (6 bases). Germline CDR1 MNHNY, CDR2 SVGAGI (reference sequence). The CDR3 covers 15 residues. V lost 5 bases and J lost 1, with 14 bases in between. CDR3 nucleotide sequence: TGTGCCAGCAGTCGAGGCGGAGGGATCCAAGAGACCCAGTACTTC. This sequence encodes CASSRGGGIQETQYF.

V is TRBV2 and J is TRBJ1-2; D may be TRBD1 (6 bases). The V gene's germline CDR1 is SNHLY and CDR2 FYNNEI. Trimming took off 4 bases at V and 8 bases at J, with 20 bases between the two ends. There are 15 residues in the CDR3. DNA for the CDR3: TGTGCCAGCAGTGTGGGGAGGGGGGCCCCCGCCGGCTACACCTTC. This sequence encodes CASSVGRGAPAGYTF.

This clone is a singleton in its sample. One end of the junction is discordant with germline, which a read error may explain. V usage is TRBV19 and J usage is TRBJ2-7, with D maybe TRBD1 (5 bases). The CDR3 covers 11 residues. Germline CDR1 LNHDA, CDR2 SQIVND (reference sequence). In DNA form, the CDR3 reads TGTGCCAGTAGACCAGGGCCGGTCATCCCCTTC. The encoded protein is CASRPGPVIPF.

V gene TRBV7-6 combines with J gene TRBJ2-5; D is possibly TRBD1 (5 bases). V was shortened by 5 bases and J by 2 bases, with 12 bases between the two germline ends. Germline V gene sequence: CDR1 SGHVS, CDR2 FNYEAQ. The CDR3 is made up of 14 amino acids. The CDR3 region is CASSLMTVQETQYF. The CDR3 coding sequence is TGTGCCAGCAGCCTAATGACAGTTCAAGAGACCCAGTACTTC.

This clone has only a few counts. V is TRBV5-1 and J is TRBJ1-4; possibly TRBD1 for D (5 bases). From germline, CDR1 is SGHRS and CDR2 YFSETQ. Trimming pared 0 bases from V and 5 bases from J, leaving 8 bases between. CDR3 length: 14 residues. CDR3 nucleotide sequence: TGCGCCAGCAGCTTGGTTGCAGGGAATGAAAAACTGTTTTTT. Its translation is CASSLVAGNEKLFF.

The genes are TRBV30 and TRBJ2-7; 8 positions agree with TRBD1. The CDR3 extends over 14 amino acids. The V segment lost 5 bases and the J segment 2 bases; nucleotides outside the gene matches: 8. CDR1 is GTSNPN and CDR2 is SVGIG in the germline V gene (reference sequence). The CDR3 DNA reads as TGTGCCTGGCAACAGGGGGTAGGGGCCTACGAGCAGTACTTC. Translating it yields CAWQQGVGAYEQYF. The full variable domain, in which reference TRBV30 and TRBJ2-7 provide the parts outside the CDR3, is SQTIHQWPATLVQPVGSPLSLECTVEGTSNPNLYWYRQAAGRGLQLLFYSVGIGQISSEVPQNLSASRPQDRQFILSSKKLLLSDSGFYLCAWQQGVGAYEQYFGPGTRLTVT.